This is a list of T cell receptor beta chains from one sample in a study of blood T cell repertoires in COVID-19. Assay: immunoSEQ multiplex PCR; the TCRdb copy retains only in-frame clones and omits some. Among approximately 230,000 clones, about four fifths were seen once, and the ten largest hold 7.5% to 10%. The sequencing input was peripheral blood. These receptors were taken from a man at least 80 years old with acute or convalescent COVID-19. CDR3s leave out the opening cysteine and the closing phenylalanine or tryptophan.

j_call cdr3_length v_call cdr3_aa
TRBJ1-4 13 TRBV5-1 ASSLAGGRGEKLF
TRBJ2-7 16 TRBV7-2 ASSLALKGASLAYEQY
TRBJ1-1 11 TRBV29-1 SVRAPGGTEAF
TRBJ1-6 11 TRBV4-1 ASSQDNNSPLH
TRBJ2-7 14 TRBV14 ASSQDRGQGLYEQY
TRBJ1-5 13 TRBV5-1 ASSPGQGGNQPQH
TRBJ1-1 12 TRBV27 ASSHHRGAAEAF
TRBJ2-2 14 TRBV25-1 ASSETGQQYTGELF
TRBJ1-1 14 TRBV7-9 ASSSQGQGARTEAF
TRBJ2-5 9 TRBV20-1 SAIEGGTQY
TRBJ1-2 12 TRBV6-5 ASKYGGADYGYT
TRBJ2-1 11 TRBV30 AWSVGQGNEQF
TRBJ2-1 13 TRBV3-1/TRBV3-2 ASSPLYRTDNEQF
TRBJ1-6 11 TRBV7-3 ASSPTVNSPLH
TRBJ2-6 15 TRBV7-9 ASSLGTGNSGANVLT
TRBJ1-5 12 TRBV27 ASMGTGDNQPQH
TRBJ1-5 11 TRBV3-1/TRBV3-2 ASSLGANQPQH
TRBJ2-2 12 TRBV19 ASSDRGVTGELF
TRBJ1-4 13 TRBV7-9 ASSSQVGAYEKLF
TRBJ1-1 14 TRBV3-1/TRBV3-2 ASSQRGTTMNTEAF
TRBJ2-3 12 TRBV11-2 ASSPGLAGDTQY
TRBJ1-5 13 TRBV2 ASTLGGTLNQPQH
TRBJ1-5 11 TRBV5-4 ASSLDRGQPQH
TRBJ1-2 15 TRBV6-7 ASSYSCREPHGYSYT
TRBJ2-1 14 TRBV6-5 ASSYSASGSRREQF
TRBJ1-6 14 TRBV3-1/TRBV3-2 ASSPNGQGAYSPLH
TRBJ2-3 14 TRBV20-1 SASWPLAGVTDTQY
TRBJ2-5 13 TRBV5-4 ASSHLSEDRETQY